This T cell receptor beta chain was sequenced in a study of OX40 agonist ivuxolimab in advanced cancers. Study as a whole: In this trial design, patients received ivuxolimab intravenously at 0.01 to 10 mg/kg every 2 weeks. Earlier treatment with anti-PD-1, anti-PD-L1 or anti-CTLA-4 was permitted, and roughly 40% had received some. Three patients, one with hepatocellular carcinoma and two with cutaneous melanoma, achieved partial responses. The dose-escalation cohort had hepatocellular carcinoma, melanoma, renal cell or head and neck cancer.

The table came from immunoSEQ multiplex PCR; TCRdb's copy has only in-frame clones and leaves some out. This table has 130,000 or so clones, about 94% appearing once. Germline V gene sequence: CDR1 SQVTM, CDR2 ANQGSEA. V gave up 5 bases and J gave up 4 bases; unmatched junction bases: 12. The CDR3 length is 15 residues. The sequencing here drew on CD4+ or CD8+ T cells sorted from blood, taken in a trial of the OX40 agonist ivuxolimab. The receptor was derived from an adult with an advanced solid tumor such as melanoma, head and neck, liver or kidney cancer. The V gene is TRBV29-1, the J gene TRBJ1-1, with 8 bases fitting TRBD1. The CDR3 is CSVKGTGIVGTEAFF. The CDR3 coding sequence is TGCAGCGTTAAGGGGACAGGCATAGTGGGCACTGAAGCTTTCTTT.